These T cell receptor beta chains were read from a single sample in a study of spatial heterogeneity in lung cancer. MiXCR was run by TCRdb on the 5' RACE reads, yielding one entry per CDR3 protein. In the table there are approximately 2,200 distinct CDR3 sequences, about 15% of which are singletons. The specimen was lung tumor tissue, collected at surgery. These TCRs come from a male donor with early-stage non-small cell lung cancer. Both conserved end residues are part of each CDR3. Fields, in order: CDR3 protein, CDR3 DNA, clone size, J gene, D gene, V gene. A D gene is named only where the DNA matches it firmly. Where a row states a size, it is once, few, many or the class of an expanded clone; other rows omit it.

CDR3aa: CASSLIPLAGFQETQYF
CDR3nt: TGTGCCAGCAGTTTAATACCTCTAGCGGGCTTCCAAGAGACCCAGTACTTC
abundance: medium-sized
j_gene: TRBJ2-5
d_gene: TRBD2
v_gene: TRBV27

CDR3aa: CASSQQREPNEQFF
CDR3nt: TGTGCCAGCAGTCAGCAGCGGGAGCCGAATGAGCAGTTCTTC
abundance: medium-sized
j_gene: TRBJ2-1
d_gene: TRBD2
v_gene: TRBV12-3/TRBV12-4

CDR3aa: CASSERQGRDGYTF
CDR3nt: TGTGCCAGCAGTGAAAGACAGGGTAGGGATGGCTACACCTTC
abundance: many
j_gene: TRBJ1-2
d_gene: TRBD1
v_gene: TRBV2

CDR3aa: CASSISRSAGELFF
CDR3nt: TGTGCCAGTAGTATATCTAGGAGTGCCGGGGAGCTGTTTTTT
abundance: medium-sized
j_gene: TRBJ2-2
d_gene: -
v_gene: TRBV19

CDR3aa: CASSQDRDGTDTQYF
CDR3nt: TGCGCCAGCAGCCAAGATAGGGATGGCACAGATACGCAGTATTTT
abundance: -
j_gene: TRBJ2-3
d_gene: -
v_gene: TRBV4-3

CDR3aa: CASGVLMGQPQHF
CDR3nt: TGTGCCAGCGGCGTCTTGATGGGTCAGCCCCAGCATTTT
abundance: medium-sized
j_gene: TRBJ1-5
d_gene: -
v_gene: TRBV6-1

CDR3aa: CATARDSQAGELFF
CDR3nt: TGTGCCACTGCGAGGGACAGTCAAGCCGGGGAGCTGTTTTTT
abundance: medium-sized
j_gene: TRBJ2-2
d_gene: TRBD1
v_gene: TRBV7-3

CDR3aa: CASSLAPVTGGAYEQYF
CDR3nt: TGTGCCAGCAGCTTAGCGCCAGTAACAGGGGGTGCGTACGAGCAGTACTTC
abundance: medium-sized
j_gene: TRBJ2-7
d_gene: TRBD1
v_gene: TRBV11-1

CDR3aa: CASSFRDWGRAEQFF
CDR3nt: TGCGCCAGCAGCTTCCGGGACTGGGGAAGGGCTGAGCAGTTCTTC
abundance: many
j_gene: TRBJ2-1
d_gene: -
v_gene: TRBV5-1

CDR3aa: CASSSQGGTSTDTQYF
CDR3nt: TGTGCCAGCAGCTCCCAGGGGGGAACTAGCACAGATACGCAGTATTTT
abundance: -
j_gene: TRBJ2-3
d_gene: -
v_gene: TRBV7-9

CDR3aa: CATARATVGTEAFF
CDR3nt: TGTGCCACCGCGCGGGCGACAGTGGGGACTGAAGCTTTCTTT
abundance: medium-sized
j_gene: TRBJ1-1
d_gene: -
v_gene: TRBV28

CDR3aa: CASSQDPTGSSGYTF
CDR3nt: TGTGCCAGCAGCCAAGACCCCACGGGTTCCAGTGGCTACACCTTC
abundance: medium-sized
j_gene: TRBJ1-2
d_gene: -
v_gene: TRBV3-1

CDR3aa: CASSYSYSNQPQHF
CDR3nt: TGTGCCAGCAGTTACAGCTATAGCAATCAGCCCCAGCATTTT
abundance: -
j_gene: TRBJ1-5
d_gene: -
v_gene: TRBV12-3/TRBV12-4

CDR3aa: CASSEFESDTQYF
CDR3nt: TGTGCCAGCAGTGAGTTCGAGTCAGATACGCAGTATTTT
abundance: many
j_gene: TRBJ2-3
d_gene: -
v_gene: TRBV2

CDR3aa: CSVSTRAGELFF
CDR3nt: TGCAGCGTTTCTACAAGGGCCGGGGAGCTGTTTTTT
abundance: once
j_gene: TRBJ2-2
d_gene: -
v_gene: TRBV29-1

CDR3aa: CASSEESDRGYSGELFF
CDR3nt: TGTGCCAGCAGTGAGGAATCGGACAGGGGATACTCCGGGGAGCTGTTTTTT
abundance: large
j_gene: TRBJ2-2
d_gene: TRBD1
v_gene: TRBV28

CDR3aa: CAGGSSSSEAFF
CDR3nt: TGTGCCGGCGGGAGCTCCTCCTCTGAAGCTTTCTTT
abundance: many
j_gene: TRBJ1-1
d_gene: -
v_gene: TRBV10-3

CDR3aa: CSPEGTSGGVGTDTQYF
CDR3nt: TGCAGTCCGGAGGGGACTAGCGGGGGTGTAGGCACAGATACGCAGTATTTT
abundance: many
j_gene: TRBJ2-3
d_gene: TRBD2
v_gene: TRBV20-1